The 14 T cell receptor beta chains given below trace back to one sample, sequenced in a study of brain T cells in children with intractable seizures. Sequencing was performed with immunoSEQ multiplex PCR; in TCRdb, only in-frame clones are kept and a portion is missing. The sample holds 95,000 to 120,000 clones; approximately 94% are singletons and the top ten take 3.5% to 4%. Sequencing used peripheral blood, obtained at surgery. These receptors came from a boy under two years old with hemimegalencephaly and intractable seizures.

This sequence joins TRBV19 and TRBJ2-7; 7 bases align to TRBD2. V shed 3 bases and J 7 bases; nucleotides not matched to a gene: 9. CDR1 and CDR2 from the germline V gene are LNHDA and SQIVND (reference sequence). The CDR3 contains 14 residues. The CDR3 DNA reads TGTGCCAGTAGTATTAGAGGCGGGAGTGGAGAGCAGTACTTC. This codes for CASSIRGGSGEQYF.

The chain recombines TRBV7-9 with TRBJ1-4, with a weak D call TRBD1 (6 bases). Germline CDR1 is SEHNR and CDR2 is FQNEAQ (reference sequence). Trimming pared 3 bases from V and 8 bases from J, leaving 19 bases between. The CDR3 runs 16 residues. This CDR3 reads CASSFGIGQGIEKLFF. Here the CDR3 DNA reads TGTGCCAGCAGCTTTGGTATTGGTCAGGGGATCGAAAAACTGTTTTTT. The full variable domain, with the rest looked up from reference TRBV7-9 and TRBJ1-4, is DTGVSQNPRHKITKRGQNVTFRCDPISEHNRLYWYRQTLGQGPEFLTYFQNEAQLEKSRLLSDRFSAERPKGSFSTLEIQRTEQGDSAMYLCASSFGIGQGIEKLFFGSGTQLSVL.

V gene TRBV7-2 combines with J gene TRBJ2-2, with D possibly matching TRBD1 (5 bases). The germline V and J ends were trimmed by 0 bases and 13 bases, with 15 bases remaining between them. The CDR3 contains 14 residues. CDR1 SGHTA and CDR2 FQGNSA come from the germline V gene. The CDR3 DNA is TGTGCCAGCAGCTTAGCTTCGAGAACAGGAAGGCTGTTTTTT. Residues: CASSLASRTGRLFF.

V gene TRBV27 combines with J gene TRBJ2-4; D possibly corresponds to TRBD2 (5 bases). This CDR3 has 16 amino acids. V lost 3 bases and J 1 base, leaving 13 bases between the germline ends. Germline loops: CDR1 MNHEY, CDR2 SMNVEV (reference sequence). The CDR3 sequence: CASSFDLLEAKNIQYF. The CDR3 DNA is TGTGCCAGCAGTTTCGACCTACTAGAGGCCAAAAACATTCAGTACTTC.

The chain carries TRBV19 and TRBJ1-5; D unresolved. Germline lookup yields CDR1 LNHDA and CDR2 SQIVND (reference sequence). V was pared by 5 bases and J by 0 bases, with 11 bases between. The CDR3 has 15 amino acids. CDR3 DNA: TGTGCCAGTAGTGGGGTCCTTTTTAGCAATCAGCCCCAGCATTTT. It specifies CASSGVLFSNQPQHF.

The chain uses TRBV27 and TRBJ1-6, with TRBD1 matching over 9 bases. CDR1 and CDR2 from the germline V gene are MNHEY and SMNVEV (reference sequence). Trimming took 2 bases from V and 9 from J; bases not matched to a gene: 5. The CDR3 is 15 residues long. The CDR3 sequence is CASSLAGTGTSPLHF. The CDR3, as DNA: TGTGCCAGCAGTTTAGCGGGGACAGGGACTTCACCCCTCCACTTT.

The rearrangement joins TRBV19 to TRBJ1-5, with D unclear. Deletions cut 6 bases from V and 4 bases from J, with 10 bases between. CDR3 size: 13 residues. Germline V CDR1 and CDR2: LNHDA, SQIVND (reference sequence). The CDR3: CASRHGRNQPQHF. The CDR3 nucleotides read TGTGCCAGTAGGCACGGGAGGAATCAGCCCCAGCATTTT.

The V gene is TRBV13, the J gene TRBJ1-5; 9 bases match TRBD1. CDR1 is PRHDT, CDR2 FYEKMQ, per germline (reference sequence). With 3 bases clipped from V and 5 bases from J, the junction kept 8 bases outside the gene matches. CDR3 length equals 16 residues. The DNA of the CDR3 is TGTGCCAGCAGCTTTTCCGGGACAGGGCTCGATCAGCCCCAGCATTTT. Its translation is CASSFSGTGLDQPQHF. Looking up the rest from reference TRBV13 and TRBJ1-5 gives the full variable domain: AAGVIQSPRHLIKEKRETATLKCYPIPRHDTVYWYQQGPGQDPQFLISFYEKMQSDKGSIPDRFSAQQFSDYHSELNMSSLELGDSALYFCASSFSGTGLDQPQHFGDGTRLSIL.

This clone showed up just once. The chain combines TRBV5-5 with TRBJ2-7; no clear D gene. The germline V gene encodes CDR1 SGHKS and CDR2 YYEKEE (reference sequence). This CDR3 has 15 amino acids. V lost 0 bases to trimming and J lost 4 bases, with 14 bases between them. CDR3 sequence: CASSLESTVRYEQYF. In DNA form, the CDR3 reads TGTGCCAGCAGCTTGGAGTCGACCGTACGTTACGAGCAGTACTTC.

V and J are TRBV2 and TRBJ1-1, with D perhaps matching TRBD1 (5 bases). This CDR3 comprises 15 residues. Germline V CDR1 and CDR2: SNHLY, FYNNEI. Trimming removed 7 bases from V and 3 bases from J, with 18 bases in between. The CDR3 DNA sequence: TGTGCCAGCACAGAAGGATCCAGGGTGGACACTGAAGCTTTCTTT. It is translated as CASTEGSRVDTEAFF.

This clone was found once. CDR3 sequence: CASRLTGTPNTGELFF. CDR3 DNA: TGCGCCAGCAGACTAACCGGGACACCGAACACCGGGGAGCTGTTTTTT. The chain has TRBV5-1 and TRBJ2-2; the D gene is possibly TRBD1 (6 bases). CDR1 is SGHRS and CDR2 is YFSETQ in the germline V gene. This CDR3 has 16 amino acids. V was shortened by 5 bases and J by 0 bases, with 14 bases between the two germline ends.

The chain carries TRBV11-3 and TRBJ1-1; D might be TRBD1 (6 bases). Trimming took 0 bases from V and 3 from J, leaving 8 bases between them. The germline V gene has CDR1 SGHNT and CDR2 YENEEA. The CDR3 covers 14 residues. CDR3 sequence reads: CASSLEGGDTEAFF. CDR3 in DNA: TGTGCCAGCAGCTTAGAAGGGGGGGACACTGAAGCTTTCTTT.

This clone was recorded once. The chain joins TRBV21-1 to TRBJ2-1; the D call TRBD2 from the table was never checked on the DNA. TRBV21-1 is given as a pseudogene. This CDR3 has 22 residues. The CDR3 DNA reads as TGTGCCAGCAGCAAAGCCCCTATTGACAGGGACGGGACTAGCGGCTCCTACAATGAGCAGTTCTTC. Its translation: CASSKAPIDRDGTSGSYNEQFF.

The rearrangement uses TRBV12-3 or TRBV12-4 and TRBJ2-1; possible D gene TRBD1, 5 bases. The CDR3 sequence is 13 residues long. V lost 5 bases to trimming and J lost 4 bases, with 9 bases between them. CDR3 coding DNA: TGTGCCAGCAGTCCGGACACTTACAATGAGCAGTTCTTC. It is translated as CASSPDTYNEQFF.